This T cell receptor (beta chain) was sequenced for a study of blood T cell repertoires in COVID-19. The wider study: Whether acute or convalescent, the COVID-19 samples came from the United States, Italy and Spain.

CDR1 LNHDA and CDR2 SQIVND come from the germline V gene (reference sequence). Deletions cut 4 bases from V and 4 bases from J, with 19 bases between. This CDR3 comprises 16 residues. In the authors' workflow: Using reference gene primer amplification, nucleated cell counts were estimated. Sequencing used immunoSEQ multiplex PCR; TCRdb keeps in-frame clones, though not all of them. Clonal size and the V and J genes are those of that table, whereas D and trimming came from the DNA. The sample includes approximately 190,000 clones, about 88% of them seen just once. This chain uses TRBV19 with TRBJ1-1; the D is unclear. The sample taken for sequencing was peripheral blood. The source of this sequence is a woman in her thirties or forties who had recovered from COVID-19. CDR3 protein: CASSKIARGMGTEAFF. The CDR3, as DNA: TGTGCCAGTAGTAAGATAGCACGTGGAATGGGCACTGAAGCTTTCTTT. The full variable domain, with the rest looked up from reference TRBV19 and TRBJ1-1, is DGGITQSPKYLFRKEGQNVTLSCEQNLNHDAMYWYRQDPGQGLRLIYYSQIVNDFQKGDIAEGYSVSREKKESFPLTVTSAQKNPTAFYLCASSKIARGMGTEAFFGQGTRLTVV.